The TCR beta chain described here comes from a study of blood T cell repertoires in COVID-19. Across the whole study: The United States, Italy and Spain provided the acute and convalescent COVID-19 samples.

Measured with immunoSEQ multiplex PCR; TCRdb has only the in-frame clones, and not every one. The profile shows approximately 72,000 clones, roughly 83% of them singletons. This CDR3 spans 16 amino acids. CDR1 and CDR2 (germline): LNHDA, SQIVND (reference sequence). The V segment lost 3 bases and the J segment 1 base; nucleotides outside the gene matches: 4. The specimen was peripheral blood. The chain recombines TRBV19 with TRBJ2-3; 10 bases map to TRBD2. The origin of this receptor is an elderly woman with acute or convalescent COVID-19. CDR3 sequence reads: CASSIGLAGGTDTQYF. The CDR3 DNA follows: TGTGCCAGTAGTATCGGGCTAGCGGGGGGCACAGATACGCAGTATTTT.